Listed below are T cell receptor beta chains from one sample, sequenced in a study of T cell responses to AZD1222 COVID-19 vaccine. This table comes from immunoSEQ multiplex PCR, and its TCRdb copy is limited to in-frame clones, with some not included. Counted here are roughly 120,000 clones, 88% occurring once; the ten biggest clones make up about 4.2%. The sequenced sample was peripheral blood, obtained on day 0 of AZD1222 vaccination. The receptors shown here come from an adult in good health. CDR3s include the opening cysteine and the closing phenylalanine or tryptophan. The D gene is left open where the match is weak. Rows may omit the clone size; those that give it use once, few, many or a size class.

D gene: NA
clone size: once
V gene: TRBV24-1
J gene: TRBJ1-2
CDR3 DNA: TGTGCCACCAGTGACCCGGACAGTTTCTATGGCTACACCTTC
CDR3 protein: CATSDPDSFYGYTF

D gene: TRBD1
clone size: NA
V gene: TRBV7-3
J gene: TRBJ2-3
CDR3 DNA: TGTGCCAGCTCCCTAACAGGGGGGAGCACAGATACGCAGTATTTT
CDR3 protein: CASSLTGGSTDTQYF

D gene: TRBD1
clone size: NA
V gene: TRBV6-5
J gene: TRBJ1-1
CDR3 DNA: TGTGCCAGCAGTCCCCAGACAGGGGGAGGGACTGAAGCTTTCTTT
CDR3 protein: CASSPQTGGGTEAFF

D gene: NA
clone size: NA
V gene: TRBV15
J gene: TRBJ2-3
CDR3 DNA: TGTGCCACCAGCAGAGATCAGGGAGATACGCAGTATTTT
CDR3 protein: CATSRDQGDTQYF

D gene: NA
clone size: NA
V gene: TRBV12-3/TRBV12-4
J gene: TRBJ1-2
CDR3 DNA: TGTGCCAGCAGTTTAACGCTTGTCTATGGCTACACCTTC
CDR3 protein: CASSLTLVYGYTF

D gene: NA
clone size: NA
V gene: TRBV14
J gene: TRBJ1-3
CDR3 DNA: TGTGCCAGCAGCCCCCAACGGGGCTCTGGAAACACCATATATTTT
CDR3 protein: CASSPQRGSGNTIYF

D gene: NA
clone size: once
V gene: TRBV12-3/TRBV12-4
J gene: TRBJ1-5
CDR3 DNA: TGTGCCAGCACCGATAGAGGACAGCCCCAGCATTTT
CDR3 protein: CASTDRGQPQHF

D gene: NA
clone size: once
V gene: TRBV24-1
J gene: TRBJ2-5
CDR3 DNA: TGTGCCACCAGTGATACCCTACAGGGTCGGGAGACCCAGTACTTC
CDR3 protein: CATSDTLQGRETQYF

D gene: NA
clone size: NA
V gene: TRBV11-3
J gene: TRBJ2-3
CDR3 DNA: TGTGCCAGCAGCTTCCGTATAGGCAACACAGATACGCAGTATTTT
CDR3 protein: CASSFRIGNTDTQYF

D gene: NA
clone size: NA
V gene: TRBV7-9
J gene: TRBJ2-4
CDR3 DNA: TGTGCCAGCAGCCCACGGCAGGGACTAGCCAAAAACATTCAGTACTTC
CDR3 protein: CASSPRQGLAKNIQYF

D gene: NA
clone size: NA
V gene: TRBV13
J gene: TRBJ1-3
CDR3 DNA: TGTGCCAGCAGCCACACCGCGGGAAACACCATATATTTT
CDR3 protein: CASSHTAGNTIYF

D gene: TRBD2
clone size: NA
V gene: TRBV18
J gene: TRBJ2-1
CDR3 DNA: TGTGCCAGCTCACCTTCCCTTCCTAGCGGGAGTAACAATGAGCAGTTCTTC
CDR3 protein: CASSPSLPSGSNNEQFF

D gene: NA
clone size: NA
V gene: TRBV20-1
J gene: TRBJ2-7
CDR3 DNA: TGCAGCCTAGGGTCCTACGAGCAGTACTTC
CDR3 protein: CSLGSYEQYF

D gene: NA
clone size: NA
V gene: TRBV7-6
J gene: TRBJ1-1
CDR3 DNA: TGTGCCAGCAGCTTAGCCATGCTACAGGACACTGAAGCTTTCTTT
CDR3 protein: CASSLAMLQDTEAFF

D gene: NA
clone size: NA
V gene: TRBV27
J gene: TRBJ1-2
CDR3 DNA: TGTGCCAGCAGTTTGGGGGCGGTCTATGGCTACACCTTC
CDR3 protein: CASSLGAVYGYTF

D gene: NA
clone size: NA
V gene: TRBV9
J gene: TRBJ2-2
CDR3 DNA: TGTGCCAGCAGCGGGGCAGGTCTTAAAGGGGAGCTGTTTTTT
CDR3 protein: CASSGAGLKGELFF

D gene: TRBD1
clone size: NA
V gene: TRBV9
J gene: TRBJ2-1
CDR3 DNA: TGTGCCAGCAGCGTAGCTACTGGGACAGGGATTTATGAGCAGTTCTTC
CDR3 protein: CASSVATGTGIYEQFF

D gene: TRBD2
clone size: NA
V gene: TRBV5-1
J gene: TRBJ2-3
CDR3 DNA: TGCGCCAGCAGCTTTTGGCTAGCGGGAAAGGGCACAGATACGCAGTATTTT
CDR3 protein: CASSFWLAGKGTDTQYF

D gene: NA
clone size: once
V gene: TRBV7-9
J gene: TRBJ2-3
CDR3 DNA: TGTGCCAGCGCAACCCAGGCTCGAGATACGCAGTATTTT
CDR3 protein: CASATQARDTQYF

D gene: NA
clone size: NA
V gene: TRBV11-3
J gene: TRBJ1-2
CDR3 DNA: TGTGCCAGCAGCTTAGATCGAGGCGAAGGAGGCTACACCTTC
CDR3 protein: CASSLDRGEGGYTF

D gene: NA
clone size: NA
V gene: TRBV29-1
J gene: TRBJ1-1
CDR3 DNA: TGCAGCGTTGAAACCAACAGGGTTGAAGCTTTCTTT
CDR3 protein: CSVETNRVEAFF

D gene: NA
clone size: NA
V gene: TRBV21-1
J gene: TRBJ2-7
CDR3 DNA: TGTGCCAGCAGCAACACTAGCGGGGGCAACGAGCAGTACTTC
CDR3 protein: CASSNTSGGNEQYF

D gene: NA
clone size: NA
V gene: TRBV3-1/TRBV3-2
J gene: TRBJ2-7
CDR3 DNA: TGTGCCAGCAGCCAGCACTACGAGCAGTACTTC
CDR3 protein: CASSQHYEQYF

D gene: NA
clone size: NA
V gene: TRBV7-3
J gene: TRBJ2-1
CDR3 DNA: TGTGCCAGCAGCACCCACCGGGGTAATGAGCAGTTCTTC
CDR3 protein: CASSTHRGNEQFF

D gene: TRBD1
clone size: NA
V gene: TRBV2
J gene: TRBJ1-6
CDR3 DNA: TGTGCCAGCAGTGAGGGACAGTGGAATTCACCCCTCCACTTT
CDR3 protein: CASSEGQWNSPLHF

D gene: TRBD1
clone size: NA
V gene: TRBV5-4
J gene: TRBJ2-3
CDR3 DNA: TGTGCCAGCAGCCAGACAGGGGCAGATACGCAGTATTTT
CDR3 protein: CASSQTGADTQYF

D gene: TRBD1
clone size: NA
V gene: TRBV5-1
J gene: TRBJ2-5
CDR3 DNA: TGCGCCAGCAGCTTAGGGACAGGGGGAGAGACCCAGTACTTC
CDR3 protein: CASSLGTGGETQYF

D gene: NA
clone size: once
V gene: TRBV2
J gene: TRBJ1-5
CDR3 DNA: TGTGCCAGCAGTGAAGGCCAGGGCTTGAATCAGCCCCAGCATTTT
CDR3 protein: CASSEGQGLNQPQHF

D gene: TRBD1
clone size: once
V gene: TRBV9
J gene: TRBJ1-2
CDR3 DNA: TGTGCCAGCAGCGTAGGACAGGGCGGCGGCTACACCTTC
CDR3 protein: CASSVGQGGGYTF

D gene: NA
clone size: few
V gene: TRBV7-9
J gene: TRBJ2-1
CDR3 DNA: TGTGCCAGCATCCGTGGCCCCCGGCAGTTCTTC
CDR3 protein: CASIRGPRQFF

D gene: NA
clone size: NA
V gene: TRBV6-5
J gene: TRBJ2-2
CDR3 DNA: TGTGCCAGCAGTTACTGGATTTCCACCGGGGAGCTGTTTTTT
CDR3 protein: CASSYWISTGELFF

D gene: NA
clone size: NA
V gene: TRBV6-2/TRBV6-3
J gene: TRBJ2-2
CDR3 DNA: TGTGCCAGCAGTTACTCGACAGAGGGGAGGACCGGGGAGCTGTTTTTT
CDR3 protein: CASSYSTEGRTGELFF

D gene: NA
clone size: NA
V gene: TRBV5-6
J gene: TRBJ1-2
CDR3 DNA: TGTGCCAGCCGGGTAATCGGCAGGGAGATTGTGGAAGATGGCTACACCTTC
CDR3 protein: CASRVIGREIVEDGYTF

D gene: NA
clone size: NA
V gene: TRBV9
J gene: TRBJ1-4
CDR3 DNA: TGTGCCAGCAGCTTAAACATTCAGGGGACCAATGAAAAACTGTTTTTT
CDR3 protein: CASSLNIQGTNEKLFF

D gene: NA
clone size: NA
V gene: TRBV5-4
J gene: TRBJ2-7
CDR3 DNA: TGTGCCAGCAGCCCTGGGCAGCCGAGGGGCGAGCAGTACTTC
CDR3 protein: CASSPGQPRGEQYF

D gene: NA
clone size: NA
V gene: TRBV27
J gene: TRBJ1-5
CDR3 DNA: TGTGCCAGCAGTCAAAACCGCGCGGGCCTCAATCAGCCCCAGCATTTT
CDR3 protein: CASSQNRAGLNQPQHF

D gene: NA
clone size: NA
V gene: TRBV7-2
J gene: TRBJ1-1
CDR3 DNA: TGTGCCAGCAGCTTCCTCACTGAAGCTTTCTTT
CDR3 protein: CASSFLTEAFF

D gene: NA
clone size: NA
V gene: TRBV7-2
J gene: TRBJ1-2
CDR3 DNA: TGTGCCAGCAGCCCCAGTAGGACAGCCCTATGGATTGGCTTC
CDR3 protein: CASSPSRTALWIGF

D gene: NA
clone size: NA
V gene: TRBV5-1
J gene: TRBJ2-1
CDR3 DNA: TGCGCCAGCAGCCCCTCGGGGGAAAGCTCCTACAATGAGCAGTTCTTC
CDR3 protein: CASSPSGESSYNEQFF

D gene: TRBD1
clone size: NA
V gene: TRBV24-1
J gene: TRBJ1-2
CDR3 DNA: TGTGCCACCAGTGAGGGCCGGGACAGAACCTATGGCTACACCTTC
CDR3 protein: CATSEGRDRTYGYTF